This TCR beta chain originates from a study of shared clonotypes between healthy human individuals (dated by TCRdb to about 2020). With respect to the entire study: A couple of women and a few men aged 18 to 49 years were included in the cohort. The study deeply sequenced blood TCR repertoires of about 5 healthy adults to estimate repertoire size and the extent of clonotype sharing between individuals. To increase sequencing depth and limit assay-specific biases, different laboratories used diverse techniques to prepare libraries and sequence TCR repertoires. Each donor's leukapheresis produced roughly between about 0.8 and 8.9 billion PBMCs.

Counted from cysteine to phenylalanine, this CDR3 has 14 amino acids. The entry retains the CDR3 DNA only, 42 bases that are in frame from base 1. According to the germline V gene, CDR1 reads SGHRS and CDR2 reads YFSETQ. A distance of 8 bases separates the germline ends of V and J, which lose 4 bases and 0 bases respectively. Using the deep immunoSEQ assay, multiplex PCR amplified TCR CDR3 regions from genomic DNA. Extracted genomic DNA from each cell subset was distributed evenly across all wells of several immunoSEQ 96-well plates, and each plate was treated as a replicate. Each replicate PCR for unsorted PBMC received approximately 0.3 ug genomic DNA, equal to tens of thousands of T cell genomes. Ten immunoSEQ deep assay plates were used to sequence unsorted PBMC genomic DNA. Purified libraries were measured with a Qubit 3.0 fluorometer, size-checked on a Bioanalyzer 2100, and measured again with the KAPA Library Quantification kit. A separate single-read 150-cycle Illumina NextSeq 550 flow cell was used to sequence each immunoSEQ 96-well plate. For the original study's pipeline: The immunoSEQ output contained only junctional sequences without quality scores, so filtering could not match that applied to full-length reads. Sequences were annotated with PyIR, a Python wrapper for IgBLAST v1.9, using IMGT germline references to assign V/J genes and CDR3. Reads were removed for weak V/J assignments (E-value above 1e-6), missing CDR3, stop codons, out-of-frame junctions, or ambiguous translated residues. V3J clonotypes were defined as sequences sharing the same inferred V gene, J gene, and CDR3 amino acid sequence. Percentage overlap between repertoires was computed as shared unique clonotypes divided by the size of the smaller repertoire. RTK rarefaction, the Chao1 estimator, and Recon v2.1 estimates of unobserved clonotypes were used to assess repertoire richness. TCRdb provides this immuneACCESS table in a form limited to in-frame rearrangements. Some clones are lacking; in checked studies, under half of them reflect an unresolved V gene, and why the rest are absent is not known. The V and J calls and clone size come from that table; D and trimming were worked out from the DNA. This sample has fewer than 650,000 clones in its table, and 60% to 85% of those were observed once. 13% of the sample rests with the top ten.

The donors were healthy, HIV-negative adults who had no recently reported acute infections or vaccinations. Every donor was a Caucasian adult residing in Nashville, Tennessee, USA. In the unsorted samples, 70 million to 90 million PBMCs were counted, and genomic DNA was extracted using the QIAamp DNA Blood Mini kit. After blood collection by leukapheresis, PBMCs were isolated using Ficoll-Histopaque density gradient centrifugation and then cryopreserved in the vapor phase of liquid nitrogen. Note on this clone: Its antigen is unknown. No qualities accompany the bases; no much larger clone lies one base away.

The paper as a whole reports these results and caveats: Only blood was sampled, and tissue TCR repertoires likely differ from those in blood. The small number of donors limited the genetic and exposure-history diversity represented. Based on pairwise subsampling, the degree of clonotype sharing among donors was expected to be affected by sequencing depth.

The source material was PBMCs. The chain was built from TRBV5-1 and TRBJ2-4, with the D gene uncertain. The TCR was taken from a woman in her thirties or forties in good health. Some clones in this sample may be carry-over from other donors' samples. The nucleotide sequence reads as follows: TGCGCCAGCAGCCCTGACTCAGCCAAAAACATTCAGTACTTC. Its coded protein is CASSPDSAKNIQYF.